The 11 T cell receptor beta chains given below trace back to one sample, sequenced in a study of control samples from healthy donors and cancer patients. The table came from immunoSEQ multiplex PCR; TCRdb's copy has only in-frame clones and leaves some out. Among approximately 100,000 clones listed, 75% to 95% were seen once. Sequenced input: blood. All receptors come from a woman aged 18-29 years in good health.

The rearrangement links TRBV7-8 to TRBJ1-2; D call uncertain. The CDR3 length is 12 residues. V lost 5 bases and J 7 bases, leaving 11 bases between the germline ends. The germline V gene encodes CDR1 SGHVS and CDR2 FQNEAQ. The CDR3 nucleotides read TGTGCCAGCAGCGATCGAAACGCTGGCTACACCTTC. It codes for CASSDRNAGYTF.

The V call is TRBV14, the J call TRBJ1-1; D remains unclear. Germline V gives CDR1 SGHDN, CDR2 FVKESK. The ends were cut back, 1 base at V and 11 bases at J, with 23 bases in the middle. The CDR3 contains 16 residues. The CDR3 DNA is TGTGCCAGCAGCCAAGGGCCGGACTGGACGGATTCGACGGCTTTCTTT. Its translation is CASSQGPDWTDSTAFF.

As DNA, the CDR3 is TGTGCCAGCAGTTTACTGGGAAGCACAGATACGCAGTATTTT. It yields the protein CASSLLGSTDTQYF. The genes are TRBV28 and TRBJ2-3, with unresolved D. This CDR3 contains 14 residues. The V end lost 2 bases, the J end lost 0 bases, and 6 bases lay between the germline ends. From germline, CDR1 is MDHEN and CDR2 SYDVKM. Full variable domain (outside the CDR3, taken from reference TRBV28 and TRBJ2-3): DVKVTQSSRYLVKRTGEKVFLECVQDMDHENMFWYRQDPGLGLRLIYFSYDVKMKEKGDIPEGYSVSREKKERFSLILESASTNQTSMYLCASSLLGSTDTQYFGPGTRLTVL.

The CDR3 DNA is TGTGCCAGTAGTATTCCCCCCGGAGTCCCGACCTACGAGCAGTACTTC. Translation gives CASSIPPGVPTYEQYF. This chain uses TRBV19 with TRBJ2-7, with unresolved D. Germline V lookup: CDR1 LNHDA, CDR2 SQIVND (reference sequence). V was cut by 3 bases and J by 2 bases, with 17 bases left in between. The CDR3 extends over 16 amino acids.

This chain uses TRBV7-9 with TRBJ1-6; maybe TRBD1 (5 bases). V lost 1 base, J lost 7 bases, and 11 bases lay in between. Germline V CDR1 and CDR2: SEHNR, FQNEAQ (reference sequence). This CDR3 comprises 15 residues. The CDR3 DNA follows: TGTGCCAGCAGCTTAGTGGGGGTGGCGAATTCACCCCTCCACTTT. Its translation is CASSLVGVANSPLHF. Filled out from reference TRBV7-9 and TRBJ1-6, the complete variable domain reads DTGVSQNPRHKITKRGQNVTFRCDPISEHNRLYWYRQTLGQGPEFLTYFQNEAQLEKSRLLSDRFSAERPKGSFSTLEIQRTEQGDSAMYLCASSLVGVANSPLHFGNGTRLTVT.

This clone was seen more than once but under ten times. The chain employs TRBV2 and TRBJ2-5, with 7 bases that match TRBD2. Germline CDR1 and CDR2: SNHLY and FYNNEI. This CDR3 is 14 amino acids long. V shed 0 bases and J 5 bases; nucleotides not matched to a gene: 3. The CDR3: CASSEAAAGETQYF. The DNA for the CDR3 is TGTGCCAGCAGTGAAGCAGCAGCGGGGGAGACCCAGTACTTC.

This clone was counted a single time. V gene TRBV7-9 combines with J gene TRBJ1-1, with a tentative D call TRBD1 (5 bases). Germline lookup yields CDR1 SEHNR and CDR2 FQNEAQ (reference sequence). This CDR3 has 15 residues. The V end was cut by 1 base, the J end by 3 bases, with 12 bases between. Here the CDR3 reads CASSLGGLLDTEAFF. In DNA form, the CDR3 reads TGTGCCAGCAGCTTAGGGGGACTTTTGGACACTGAAGCTTTCTTT.

J is TRBJ2-3 and V is TRBV7-3, with D perhaps TRBD2 (6 bases). V dropped 0 bases and J dropped 2 bases, with 9 bases sitting between them. The CDR3 consists of 15 residues. Germline CDR1 reads SGHTA; CDR2 reads FQGTGA. In DNA, the CDR3 is TGTGCCAGCAGCTTAACCAGGGAGGACACAGATACGCAGTATTTT. Its protein is CASSLTREDTDTQYF.

The chain recombines TRBV5-1 with TRBJ2-7; 8 bases are shared with TRBD1. Trimming removed 0 bases from V and 4 bases from J; junction bases left unmatched: 9. The CDR3 has 16 amino acids. Per the germline V gene, CDR1 is SGHRS and CDR2 is YFSETQ. CDR3 sequence reads: CASSLDAQGARYEQYF. CDR3 sequence (DNA): TGCGCCAGCAGCTTGGATGCGCAGGGGGCACGGTACGAGCAGTACTTC. The full variable domain, rest sourced from reference TRBV5-1 and TRBJ2-7, is KAGVTQTPRYLIKTRGQQVTLSCSPISGHRSVSWYQQTPGQGLQFLFEYFSETQRNKGNFPGRFSGRQFSNSRSEMNVSTLELGDSALYLCASSLDAQGARYEQYFGPGTRLTVT.

The chain is built from TRBV27 and TRBJ2-7, with a possible D match to TRBD1 (6 bases). With 2 bases removed from V and 1 base from J, the gap between germline ends came to 15 bases. The germline CDR1 and CDR2 sequences are MNHEY and SMNVEV (reference sequence). The CDR3 length is 16 residues. The CDR3 sequence: CASSLGSRTASYEQYF. CDR3 bases: TGTGCCAGCAGTTTAGGATCTCGGACAGCTTCCTACGAGCAGTACTTC.

The chain couples TRBV6-5 to TRBJ1-3; D is possibly TRBD1 (6 bases). V shed 6 bases and J shed 0 bases, with 12 bases lying between them. There are 15 residues in the CDR3. Germline V gene sequence: CDR1 MNHEY, CDR2 SVGAGI. Written as DNA, the CDR3 is TGTGCCAGCAGCCCCGACAGGAGCTCTGGAAACACCATATATTTT. Protein product: CASSPDRSSGNTIYF.